A single sample gave rise to the 20 T cell receptor beta chains below, sequenced in a study of shared clonotypes between healthy human individuals. Repertoires were generated with immunoSEQ multiplex PCR, while TCRdb's copy carries only in-frame clones and drops some. The sample consists of 2 million to 2.5 million clones, 92% of them appearing once. Sequences were obtained from naive CD4+ T cells from PBMCs. Regarding subset: CD45RA+ positively selected. These TCRs come from a man aged 18 to 30 in good health. Some clones in this sample may be carry-over from other donors' samples.

The chain combines TRBV29-1 with TRBJ2-3; a possible D gene is TRBD2 (6 bases). The V and J ends lost 8 bases and 0 bases respectively, with 12 bases between them. CDR1 and CDR2 from the germline V gene are SQVTM and ANQGSEA. The CDR3 totals 13 residues. CDR3 sequence: CSWSEGSTDTQYF. The CDR3 nucleotides are TGCAGCTGGTCGGAGGGAAGCACAGATACGCAGTATTTT.

This chain uses TRBV2 with TRBJ2-7, with D possibly called TRBD1 or TRBD2 (5 bases each). Germline CDR1 is SNHLY and CDR2 is FYNNEI. V lost 8 bases and J lost 3, with 8 bases in between. The CDR3 runs 11 residues. DNA for the CDR3: TGTGCCAGCGGGGGAGACTACGAGCAGTACTTC. Residues: CASGGDYEQYF.

This rearrangement joins TRBV5-1 to TRBJ2-7, with no clear D. Between the trimmed V and J ends, which lost 0 bases and 1 base, there was a span of 11 bases. The CDR3 totals 15 residues. The germline CDR1 and CDR2 sequences are SGHRS and YFSETQ. The CDR3 sequence: CASSLGPPESYEQYF. In DNA form, the CDR3 reads TGCGCCAGCAGCTTGGGACCCCCAGAGTCCTACGAGCAGTACTTC.

This clone was observed a few times. This chain connects TRBV30 to TRBJ1-1; 9 nucleotides align to TRBD1. From germline, CDR1 is GTSNPN and CDR2 SVGIG (reference sequence). Trimming removed 2 bases from V and 10 bases from J; junction bases left unmatched: 20. This CDR3 has 17 amino acids. The DNA for the CDR3 is TGTGCCTGGAGTCCTCAACCCGGACAGGGGAGGGGATGGATAGCTTTCTTT. Protein sequence: CAWSPQPGQGRGWIAFF.

This sequence joins TRBV7-3 and TRBJ2-2; 9 positions match TRBD2. V trimming: 5 bases; J trimming: 2 bases; junction bases outside the gene matches: 3. Per the germline V gene, CDR1 is SGHTA and CDR2 is FQGTGA. The CDR3 sequence is 15 residues long. The CDR3 nucleotides are TGTGCCAGCAGCAAGACTAGCGGAAACACCGGGGAGCTGTTTTTT. It specifies CASSKTSGNTGELFF.

The count of this clone is one. This rearrangement joins TRBV29-1 to TRBJ2-5; D is ambiguous. The V end was cut by 8 bases, the J end by 5 bases, with 9 bases between. The CDR3 extends over 10 amino acids. Germline V gene sequence: CDR1 SQVTM, CDR2 ANQGSEA. In DNA form, the CDR3 reads TGCAGCTCATTTTGGGAGACCCAGTACTTC. This codes for CSSFWETQYF. The whole variable domain, filled in from reference TRBV29-1 and TRBJ2-5, reads SAVISQKPSRDICQRGTSLTIQCQVDSQVTMMFWYRQQPGQSLTLIATANQGSEATYESGFVIDKFPISRPNLTFSTLTVSNMSPEDSSIYLCSSFWETQYFGPGTRLLVL.

The chain is built from TRBV9 and TRBJ2-2; D could derive from TRBD1 or TRBD2 (5 bases each). V was shortened by 5 bases and J by 8 bases, with 10 bases between the two germline ends. This CDR3 spans 12 amino acids. Germline CDR1 is SGDLS and CDR2 is YYNGEE. In DNA, the CDR3 is TGTGCCAGCAGGGGACCCGCGGGGGAGCTGTTTTTT. Its translation is CASRGPAGELFF.

J is TRBJ2-1 and V is TRBV29-1, with unresolved D. The CDR3 has 10 amino acids. CDR1 and CDR2 (germline): SQVTM, ANQGSEA. Trimming shortened V by 4 bases and J by 7 bases, and 5 bases separated the two germline ends. CDR3 loop: CSVVHNEQFF. In DNA form, the CDR3 reads TGCAGCGTTGTTCATAATGAGCAGTTCTTC.

The rearrangement joins TRBV7-8 to TRBJ2-2; 11 bases match TRBD2. V was pared by 5 bases and J by 2 bases, with 4 bases of the junction left unmatched. The germline gives CDR1 SGHVS, CDR2 FQNEAQ. This CDR3 is built from 16 residues. CDR3 protein: CASSRGTSGNTGELFF. The CDR3 DNA is TGTGCCAGCAGCCGGGGGACTAGCGGAAACACCGGGGAGCTGTTTTTT.

This chain connects TRBV28 to TRBJ2-4, with a weak D call TRBD2 (7 bases). Per germline, CDR1 MDHEN and CDR2 SYDVKM. This CDR3 has 17 residues. V lost 6 bases and J lost 2, with 20 bases in between. The CDR3 is CASSPWARGGSKNIQYF. The CDR3, as DNA: TGTGCCAGCAGCCCCTGGGCTAGGGGGGGGTCCAAAAACATTCAGTACTTC.

Comments on this clone: At the DNA level, this CDR3 is encoded by other sequences in the same sample as well. The rearrangement links TRBV6-5 to TRBJ2-7, with D maybe TRBD2 (7 bases). Per the germline V gene, CDR1 is MNHEY and CDR2 is SVGAGI. The CDR3 loop spans 15 amino acids. Between the trimmed V and J ends, which lost 0 bases and 2 bases, there was a span of 11 bases. This CDR3 is CASSYSGGGPYEQYF. The CDR3 coding sequence is TGTGCCAGCAGTTACTCTGGGGGGGGGCCCTACGAGCAGTACTTC.

The J gene is TRBJ2-7, the V gene TRBV9; tentative D call: TRBD2 (6 bases). The CDR3 runs to 15 residues. V gave up 0 bases and J gave up 3 bases, with 13 bases separating them. Germline V lookup: CDR1 SGDLS, CDR2 YYNGEE. The chain's CDR3 is CASSVAGVSLYEQYF. The DNA of the CDR3 is TGTGCCAGCAGCGTAGCGGGGGTCTCCCTCTACGAGCAGTACTTC.

The V and J genes are TRBV2 and TRBJ1-3; possible D gene TRBD1, 6 bases. V lost 5 bases and J 3 bases, leaving 20 bases between the germline ends. Germline assignment: CDR1 SNHLY and CDR2 FYNNEI. The CDR3 has 17 residues. In DNA, the CDR3 is TGTGCCAGCAGTCCATCCGTGTGGGGGCAAAGTGGAAACACCATATATTTT. This gives the protein CASSPSVWGQSGNTIYF. The whole variable domain, filled in from reference TRBV2 and TRBJ1-3, reads EPEVTQTPSHQVTQMGQEVILRCVPISNHLYFYWYRQILGQKVEFLVSFYNNEISEKSEIFDDQFSVERPDGSNFTLKIRSTKLEDSAMYFCASSPSVWGQSGNTIYFGEGSWLTVV.

This clone was detected only a few times. The chain couples TRBV6-5 to TRBJ2-6; 7 nucleotides match TRBD1. This CDR3 has 16 residues. From germline, CDR1 is MNHEY and CDR2 SVGAGI. V dropped 2 bases and J dropped 0; count of bases not matched to a gene: 1. CDR3 nucleotide sequence: TGTGCCAGCAGTTACCCAGGGGGCTCTGGGGCCAACGTCCTGACTTTC. Its protein product is CASSYPGGSGANVLTF.

This clone was seen a single time. V is TRBV18 and J is TRBJ2-7; 7 positions agree with TRBD1. V lost 6 bases and J lost 5; bases outside the gene matches: 7. Per the germline V gene, CDR1 is KGHSH and CDR2 is LQKENI. The CDR3 loop spans 13 amino acids. DNA for the CDR3: TGTGCCAGCTCTCCGACAGGGTCGGACGAGCAGTACTTC. As protein: CASSPTGSDEQYF.

In its sample, this clone was seen a few times. Other DNA sequences in this sample translate to the same CDR3. The chain uses TRBV7-9 and TRBJ2-5; D unresolved. The germline V gene encodes CDR1 SEHNR and CDR2 FQNEAQ (reference sequence). CDR3 length: 11 amino acids. V lost 3 bases to trimming and J lost 3 bases, with 2 bases between them. CDR3 coding DNA: TGTGCCAGCAGCTTGAAAGAGACCCAGTACTTC. This codes for CASSLKETQYF.

This sequence joins TRBV10-3 and TRBJ1-2, with D tentatively TRBD1 (6 bases). The CDR3 spans 15 residues. The V gene lost 3 bases and the J gene lost 4 bases, with 15 bases spanning the gap. Germline CDR1 ENHRY, CDR2 SYGVKD. CDR3 sequence (DNA): TGTGCCATCAGTGACCCATTTGGGGGCCGCTATGGCTACACCTTC. Its protein is CAISDPFGGRYGYTF.

V usage is TRBV9 and J usage is TRBJ2-3; TRBD2 is a possible D gene (6 bases). The CDR3 is made up of 14 amino acids. Germline V CDR1 and CDR2: SGDLS, YYNGEE. V gave up 8 bases and J gave up 5 bases, with 18 bases separating them. The CDR3 DNA is TGTGCCAGTAAAGGGCCGGGAGATCAAGATACGCAGTATTTT. Its protein is CASKGPGDQDTQYF.

The chain is built from TRBV5-1 and TRBJ1-2; 9 bases are shared with TRBD1. Germline CDR1 reads SGHRS; CDR2 reads YFSETQ. J gave up 7 bases and V 4 bases, and 8 bases lay outside the gene matches. There are 14 residues in the CDR3. In DNA form, the CDR3 reads TGCGCCAGCAGCCTGGGACAGGGAGGCTTTGGCTACACCTTC. Its protein product is CASSLGQGGFGYTF.

The gene calls are TRBV7-9 and TRBJ2-3, with 9 bases identical to TRBD1. Looked up from germline, CDR1 is SEHNR and CDR2 is FQNEAQ (reference sequence). V was pared by 6 bases and J by 5 bases, with 6 bases of the junction left unmatched. CDR3 length: 14 amino acids. In DNA, the CDR3 is TGTGCCAGCAGTTACCGGGACAGGGAAGATACGCAGTATTTT. This translates into CASSYRDREDTQYF.